This T cell receptor beta chain was observed in a study of OX40 agonist ivuxolimab in advanced cancers. Notes on the research overall: The costimulatory receptor OX40 (CD134) was targeted by ivuxolimab, a fully human IgG2 agonistic monoclonal antibody. Intravenous ivuxolimab was administered to patients every 2 weeks at six dose levels: 0.01, 0.1, 0.3, 1.5, 3 and 10 mg/kg. Of the approximately 53 patients in dose escalation, about 20 had hepatocellular carcinoma, around 15 had melanoma, 9 had renal cell carcinoma and 9 had head and neck cancer. The dose-escalation cohort was roughly 83% male with a mean age of 60 years, ranging from roughly 23 to 90. Prior anti-PD-1, anti-PD-L1 or anti-CTLA-4 therapy was permitted, and approximately 39% of dose-escalation patients had received checkpoint inhibitors. Partial responses occurred in three dose-escalation patients, of whom one had hepatocellular carcinoma and two had cutaneous melanoma. Peripheral TCRbeta sequencing was intended to test whether TCR sequence diversity was altered and clonal T-cell expansion was caused by ivuxolimab. The paper describes the monotherapy dose-escalation part (N of about 52 patients) of the phase I trial of ivuxolimab. What the research found in general, with its limitations: After ivuxolimab, more expanded clones were found on average in CD8+ T cells than in CD4+ T cells. At doses of 0.1 to 3.0 mg/kg, clonal expansion of both CD4+ and CD8+ blood T cells was observed from baseline to week 6. In the 0.1-3.0 mg/kg groups, partial responders had among the lowest normalized peripheral clonal expansion, particularly in CD8+ T cells. Low levels of normalized T-cell clonal expansion were also seen in some nonresponding patients. The antigen specificity of the clonally expanded peripheral T cells was not determined.

This clone has more than one count but fewer than ten. What this receptor recognizes is not known. No much larger clone is present one base from it, and per-base qualities are unavailable. The trial excluded patients who had a history of autoimmune disease or who were on systemic immunosuppression. In every dose cohort, peripheral blood was drawn for TCR sequencing at baseline, cycle 4 day 1, and cycle 7 day 1. The samples were drawn from a first-in-human, open-label, multicenter phase I dose-escalation trial of ivuxolimab. Adults with locally advanced or metastatic head and neck squamous cell, hepatocellular, melanoma or renal cell carcinoma were enrolled in the trial. Before TCR sequencing, CD4+ T cells and CD8+ T cells were sorted from peripheral blood as separate populations. To sequence the TCRbeta CDR3 region, genomic DNA was isolated from the sorted cells. The immunoSEQ Assay was used to sequence the TCRbeta CDR3 regions. Sourced from immuneACCESS, this table was stored by TCRdb with only in-frame sequences that have V and J called. A share of the clones is absent; for the studies checked, an unresolved V gene accounts for under half, and the remainder has no known explanation. The sample table holds 75,000 to 85,000 clones, of which more than 75% were seen once. The ten largest clones add up to around 0.26% of the sample.

Germline trimming: 6 bases from V, 5 bases from J; junction bases outside gene matches: 3. CDR1 is given as MNHNS and CDR2 as SASEGT, both from the germline V gene. From cysteine to phenylalanine, the CDR3 is 13 amino acids long. CDR3 DNA is the only sequence kept; it has 39 bases, read in frame from the first base. The sequencing used CD4+ or CD8+ T cells sorted from blood, collected in a trial of the OX40 agonist ivuxolimab. Recombination joined TRBV6-1 with TRBJ2-3, with 9 junctional bases fitting TRBD1. The receptor was isolated from an adult with an advanced solid tumor such as melanoma, head and neck, liver or kidney cancer. The DNA is as follows: TGTGCCAGCAGCGGACAGGGGATAGATACGCAGTATTTT. This gives the protein CASSGQGIDTQYF.